The 9 T cell receptor beta chains below were found in one sample sequenced in a study of cytomegalovirus exposure and HLA in healthy donors. The PCR ran on 60 Vbeta and 13 Jbeta primers. Produced via immunoSEQ multiplex PCR; TCRdb's table is partial and in-frame only. The profile shows about 190,000 clones, around 82% of them singletons. The specimen sequenced was PBMCs. Every receptor here comes from a man between 18 and 29 years old in good health and CMV-seronegative.

The genes are TRBV2 and TRBJ2-1; 16 nucleotides match TRBD2. This CDR3 is built from 16 residues. Germline CDR1 is SNHLY and CDR2 is FYNNEI. Trimming cost V 6 bases and J 7 bases; bases outside gene matches: 6. DNA of the CDR3: TGTGCCAGCAGGGGGACTAGCGGGAGGGCCGTGAATGAGCAGTTCTTC. Its protein is CASRGTSGRAVNEQFF.

In regard to this clone: The germline gene is not matched at one end of the junction; a read error may be the cause. V gene TRBV19 combines with J gene TRBJ2-4; D might be TRBD1 (6 bases). Germline lookup yields CDR1 LNHDA and CDR2 SQIVND (reference sequence). CDR3 size: 15 residues. The DNA of the CDR3 is TGTGCCAGCAGTATAGATGGACAGTCCAAAAACATTCAGTACTTC. Translated, it gives CASSIDGQSKNIQYF.

This chain joins TRBV7-2 and TRBJ1-1; no clear D. Trimming removed 2 bases at V and 3 bases at J, with 13 bases between. Germline assignment: CDR1 SGHTA and CDR2 FQGNSA. The CDR3 is 15 residues long. The CDR3: CASSLNGGGYTEAFF. The CDR3 nucleotides are TGTGCCAGCAGCTTAAATGGAGGCGGGTACACTGAAGCTTTCTTT.

The chain links TRBV5-6 to TRBJ2-5, with TRBD1 matching over 7 bases. The DNA end lines up better with TRBJ2-7; the J call may be wrong. The CDR3 has 12 residues. Germline loops: CDR1 SGHDT, CDR2 YYEEEE. The CDR3 coding sequence is TGTGCCAGCAGCATGACAGGGAACGAGCAGTACTTC. As protein: CASSMTGNEQYF.

The chain couples TRBV2 to TRBJ2-5, with 8 bases identical to TRBD1. With 5 bases clipped from V and 1 base from J, the junction kept 9 bases outside the gene matches. This CDR3 is built from 16 residues. CDR1 and CDR2 (germline): SNHLY, FYNNEI. CDR3 in amino acids: CASSIDRGSGQETQYF. CDR3 nucleotides: TGTGCCAGCAGTATAGACAGGGGAAGCGGCCAAGAGACCCAGTACTTC.

V gene TRBV11-2 combines with J gene TRBJ2-5; D is unclear. CDR3 length: 14 residues. V gave up 3 bases and J gave up 1 base, with 9 bases separating them. CDR1 is SGHAT and CDR2 is FQNNGV in the germline V gene. The CDR3 here is CASSLVAAQETQYF. CDR3 sequence (DNA): TGTGCCAGCAGCTTGGTAGCAGCCCAAGAGACCCAGTACTTC. The full variable domain, rest sourced from reference TRBV11-2 and TRBJ2-5, is EAGVAQSPRYKIIEKRQSVAFWCNPISGHATLYWYQQILGQGPKLLIQFQNNGVVDDSQLPKDRFSAERLKGVDSTLKIQPAKLEDSAVYLCASSLVAAQETQYFGPGTRLLVL.

This clone was counted a single time. This chain joins TRBV19 and TRBJ1-2, with 7 bases matching TRBD1. From germline, CDR1 is LNHDA and CDR2 SQIVND (reference sequence). The CDR3 runs 14 residues. V dropped 6 bases and J dropped 5; count of bases not matched to a gene: 9. CDR3 DNA sequence: TGTGCCAGTAGCCCAGACAGGGAGAGTTATGGCTACACCTTC. It specifies CASSPDRESYGYTF.

The chain's CDR3 is CASRWVAADTQYF. Written as DNA, the CDR3 is TGTGCCAGCAGATGGGTCGCGGCAGATACGCAGTATTTT. This chain joins TRBV5-8 and TRBJ2-3; D not certain. The CDR3 loop spans 13 amino acids. Germline CDR1 SGHTS, CDR2 YDEGEE. The V gene lost 5 bases and the J gene lost 4 bases, with 11 bases spanning the gap.

There are a few counts of this clone. The chain uses TRBV4-3 and TRBJ1-1; 7 bases map to TRBD1. CDR3 size: 16 residues. V shed 1 base and J 1 base; nucleotides not matched to a gene: 6. CDR1 and CDR2 from the germline V gene are LGHNA and YSLEER. The CDR3 DNA reads as TGCGCCAGCAGCCAAGTCCTGGGACAGCAGAACACTGAAGCTTTCTTT. This translates into CASSQVLGQQNTEAFF.